The 26 T cell receptor beta chains in this list originate from one sample, sequenced in a study of T cells in Graves' hyperthyroidism and ophthalmopathy. The source material, RNA transcripts, was used to amplify TCR beta CDR3 regions. First-round RT-PCR targeting the TCR CDR3 was performed with the HTBI primer set. TCRdb used MiXCR to reprocess the multiplex PCR reads, holding one entry per CDR3 protein. Among around 350,000 distinct CDR3 sequences listed, roughly 17% were seen once. The sequenced material came from blood. These receptors were taken from a woman aged 25 to 39 with Graves' hyperthyroidism that later progressed to Graves' ophthalmopathy.

This clonotype was detected many times. The rearrangement uses TRBV28 and TRBJ2-3; no clear D. The CDR3 extends over 13 amino acids. Trimming shortened V by 2 bases and J by 7 bases, and 10 bases separated the two germline ends. Germline V gives CDR1 MDHEN, CDR2 SYDVKM. The CDR3 bases are TGTGCCAGCAGTTTACTCAACACGAATACGCAGTATTTT. Translated, it gives CASSLLNTNTQYF.

This clonotype was recorded many times. The CDR3 is CASSSVPEAFF. The CDR3 DNA follows: TGTGCCAGCAGTTCTGTCCCTGAAGCTTTCTTT. This sequence joins TRBV12-3 or TRBV12-4 and TRBJ1-1; D call uncertain. The CDR3 extends over 11 amino acids. Trimming cost V 4 bases and J 6 bases, with 6 bases left between them.

The V gene is TRBV6-1, the J gene TRBJ2-7; 7 nucleotides line up with TRBD1. This CDR3 has 14 residues. Germline CDR1 MNHNS, CDR2 SASEGT. Trimming at V came to 9 bases and at J to 4 bases, leaving 12 bases not matched to a gene. For the CDR3, the DNA is TGTGCCAGTACCCAGGGGGTTAGCTCTTACGAGCAGTACTTC. Translated: CASTQGVSSYEQYF.

The sample holds many counts of this clonotype. J is TRBJ2-3 and V is TRBV11-2, with D perhaps matching TRBD2 (6 bases). The V and J ends lost 8 bases and 1 base respectively, with 13 bases between them. The CDR3 sequence is 14 residues long. The germline V gene encodes CDR1 SGHAT and CDR2 FQNNGV. The CDR3 sequence: CASRAGTGTDTQYF. Here the CDR3 DNA reads TGTGCCAGCCGGGCCGGGACTGGCACAGATACGCAGTATTTT. Full variable domain (missing parts from reference TRBV11-2 and TRBJ2-3): EAGVAQSPRYKIIEKRQSVAFWCNPISGHATLYWYQQILGQGPKLLIQFQNNGVVDDSQLPKDRFSAERLKGVDSTLKIQPAKLEDSAVYLCASRAGTGTDTQYFGPGTRLTVL.

This clonotype was counted only a few times. This sequence joins TRBV3-1 and TRBJ2-2; 9 nucleotides align to TRBD2. V dropped 4 bases and J dropped 3; count of bases not matched to a gene: 12. Germline loops: CDR1 LGHDT, CDR2 YNNKEL (reference sequence). The CDR3 loop spans 18 amino acids. The CDR3 spells CASSPRVPSGGYTGELFF. As DNA, the CDR3 is TGTGCCAGCAGCCCCAGGGTCCCCAGCGGGGGGTACACCGGGGAGCTGTTTTTT. Supplemented by reference TRBV3-1 and TRBJ2-2, the full variable domain reads DTAVSQTPKYLVTQMGNDKSIKCEQNLGHDTMYWYKQDSKKFLKIMFSYNNKELIINETVPNRFSPKSPDKAHLNLHINSLELGDSAVYFCASSPRVPSGGYTGELFFGEGSRLTVL.

The chain recombines TRBV19 with TRBJ2-2; D ambiguous. V was cut by 4 bases and J by 3 bases, with 9 bases left in between. The germline V gene has CDR1 LNHDA and CDR2 SQIVND (reference sequence). There are 14 residues in the CDR3. The CDR3 region has the DNA TGTGCCAGTAGTAATAAATCCTACACCGGGGAGCTGTTTTTT. Its protein product is CASSNKSYTGELFF.

In its sample, this clonotype was seen many times. The chain combines TRBV19 with TRBJ1-5, with 11 bases matching TRBD1. The germline gives CDR1 LNHDA, CDR2 SQIVND (reference sequence). The trim removed 9 bases at V and 6 bases at J, leaving 13 bases unmatched. This CDR3 region has 16 residues. The CDR3 coding sequence is TGTGCCAGCACCAAGGCCGGGACAGGGGGACGTCAGCCCCAGCATTTT. The encoded protein is CASTKAGTGGRQPQHF.

This clonotype was seen repeatedly, ten times or more. The chain is built from TRBV2 and TRBJ1-1; unclear D gene. V lost 6 bases and J 0 bases, leaving 11 bases between the germline ends. CDR3 length equals 14 residues. Germline loops: CDR1 SNHLY, CDR2 FYNNEI. CDR3 nucleotide sequence: TGTGCCAGCAGCCAACAACGGATGAACACTGAAGCTTTCTTT. This translates into CASSQQRMNTEAFF.

This clonotype was counted ten times or more. The chain carries TRBV3-1 and TRBJ1-5; 7 bases are shared with TRBD1. Trimming at V came to 4 bases and at J to 6 bases, leaving 3 bases not matched to a gene. The CDR3 is 13 residues long. From germline, CDR1 is LGHDT and CDR2 YNNKEL (reference sequence). CDR3 nucleotides: TGTGCCAGCAGCCTAGGGGGCGTTCAGCCCCAGCATTTT. Its translation: CASSLGGVQPQHF.

V usage is TRBV7-8 and J usage is TRBJ2-7; D not resolved. The germline V gene encodes CDR1 SGHVS and CDR2 FQNEAQ. The V end was cut by 7 bases, the J end by 4 bases, with 17 bases between. This CDR3 is 14 amino acids long. DNA of the CDR3: TGTGCCAGCACCCAGCCGCAGGAGTTGTACGAGCAGTACTTC. This codes for CASTQPQELYEQYF.

This clonotype was observed many times. V usage is TRBV20-1 and J usage is TRBJ2-1; D unresolved. The germline V and J ends were trimmed by 4 bases and 4 bases, with 17 bases remaining between them. This CDR3 spans 15 amino acids. CDR1 DFQATT and CDR2 SNEGSKA come from the germline V gene (reference sequence). CDR3 region: CSAIRNTERYNEQFF. In nucleotides, the CDR3 is TGCAGTGCTATTCGAAACACAGAACGGTACAATGAGCAGTTCTTC.

This clonotype was detected many times. The V call is TRBV28, the J call TRBJ2-2; D perhaps matches TRBD2 (6 bases). The CDR3 runs to 16 residues. CDR1 and CDR2 from the germline V gene are MDHEN and SYDVKM. The V end lost 2 bases, the J end lost 5 bases, and 15 bases lay between the germline ends. The CDR3 region has the DNA TGTGCCAGCAGTTTAGGTCAGGGAGGAGGGACCGGGGAGCTGTTTTTT. It specifies CASSLGQGGGTGELFF.

The chain employs TRBV19 and TRBJ2-2, with D hard to call. V was clipped by 6 bases and J by 0 bases, with 17 bases between them. This CDR3 spans 17 amino acids. Germline V gives CDR1 LNHDA, CDR2 SQIVND (reference sequence). The CDR3 spells CASRTWYKTPNTGELFF. CDR3 bases: TGTGCCAGTAGAACATGGTACAAAACGCCGAACACCGGGGAGCTGTTTTTT.

This clonotype was seen many times. DNA of the CDR3: TGCGCCAGCATGGCACAGGGGGCGACTGAAGCTTTCTTT. Translation: CASMAQGATEAFF. This sequence joins TRBV10-1 and TRBJ1-1; 9 bases are a match to TRBD1. The CDR3 contains 13 residues. CDR1 is WNHNN and CDR2 is SYGVQD in the germline V gene (reference sequence). After removal of 7 bases from V and 5 bases from J, the junction contained 5 bases not matched to a gene.

The rearrangement uses TRBV28 and TRBJ2-7, with D perhaps given as TRBD1 or TRBD2 (5 bases each). The CDR3 sequence is 15 residues long. Germline CDR1 and CDR2: MDHEN and SYDVKM. Trimming stripped 5 bases from V and 6 bases from J, with 20 bases between. CDR3 DNA sequence: TGTGCCAGCAGTCTCCGGGAAGAGGGGTGGGTCGAGCAGTACTTC. This translates into CASSLREEGWVEQYF.

This clonotype was seen at least ten times. The V gene is TRBV27, the J gene TRBJ1-4; perhaps TRBD1 as D (5 bases). Trimming took 6 bases from V and 8 from J, leaving 13 bases between them. In germline, CDR1 is MNHEY, CDR2 SMNVEV (reference sequence). This CDR3 has 13 amino acids. CDR3 nucleotide sequence: TGTGCCAGCAGACAGGTATCCGCCGAAAAACTGTTTTTT. Its protein product is CASRQVSAEKLFF.

This clonotype was counted between two and nine times. Here the CDR3 reads CASSVDAQESSYEQYF. In nucleotides, the CDR3 is TGTGCCAGCAGCGTAGACGCCCAGGAAAGCTCCTACGAGCAGTACTTC. The chain is built from TRBV9 and TRBJ2-7; D remains unclear. The germline gives CDR1 SGDLS, CDR2 YYNGEE. The CDR3 is 16 residues long. Trimming removed 0 bases from V and 0 bases from J, with 13 bases in between.

As to this clonotype: A much larger clone lies one base from this, so it may be a read error. The chain has TRBV6-2 or TRBV6-3 and TRBJ2-3, with D unresolved. Between the trimmed V and J ends, which lost 6 bases and 4 bases, there was a span of 11 bases. There are 13 residues in the CDR3. From germline, CDR1 is MNHEY and CDR2 SVGEGT. The CDR3 DNA reads as TGTGCCAGCAGGACTGGACCCCCAGATACGCAGTATTTT. This sequence encodes CASRTGPPDTQYF.

This clonotype was found many times. The CDR3 DNA is TGTGCCAGCAGTTTTCGGGGGTCCTACAATGAGCAGTTCTTC. Its translation is CASSFRGSYNEQFF. This rearrangement joins TRBV27 to TRBJ2-1; D possibly corresponds to TRBD2 (6 bases). Germline V gene sequence: CDR1 MNHEY, CDR2 SMNVEV (reference sequence). The CDR3 has 14 residues. Between the trimmed V and J ends, which lost 3 bases and 1 base, there was a span of 7 bases.

This clonotype was observed a handful of times. The rearrangement joins TRBV4-1 to TRBJ2-7, with D possibly being TRBD1 (6 bases). Deletions cut 0 bases from V and 2 bases from J, with 14 bases between. The CDR3 is 16 residues long. Per the germline V gene, CDR1 is MGHRA and CDR2 is YSYEKL. Here the CDR3 DNA reads TGCGCCAGCAGCCAAGAAATCGGCAGGGGAACCTACGAGCAGTACTTC. It specifies CASSQEIGRGTYEQYF.

This rearrangement joins TRBV28 to TRBJ2-1; tentatively, D is TRBD2 (5 bases). The germline CDR1 and CDR2 sequences are MDHEN and SYDVKM. This CDR3 has 15 residues. V was pared by 3 bases and J by 5 bases, with 14 bases between. CDR3 region: CASSLFEGPNNEQFF. CDR3 nucleotide sequence: TGTGCCAGCAGTTTGTTCGAGGGCCCTAACAATGAGCAGTTCTTC.

There are a few counts of this clonotype. The CDR3 DNA reads as TGCGCCAGCAGCCGTTCGATCTCCTACGAGCAGTACTTC. Amino acid sequence: CASSRSISYEQYF. The chain recombines TRBV4-1 with TRBJ2-7; D remains ambiguous. The CDR3 sequence is 13 residues long. Germline loops: CDR1 MGHRA, CDR2 YSYEKL. V lost 4 bases and J lost 0, with 7 bases in between.

This clonotype was picked up many times. The chain links TRBV2 to TRBJ2-7; D perhaps matches TRBD1 (6 bases). Germline-derived CDR1 and CDR2 are SNHLY and FYNNEI. The germline V and J ends were trimmed by 6 bases and 4 bases, with 10 bases remaining between them. CDR3 length: 12 amino acids. The CDR3 sequence is CASRVQGYEQYF. As DNA, the CDR3 is TGTGCCAGCAGGGTACAGGGTTACGAGCAGTACTTC. The complete variable domain, with remaining parts taken from reference TRBV2 and TRBJ2-7, reads EPEVTQTPSHQVTQMGQEVILRCVPISNHLYFYWYRQILGQKVEFLVSFYNNEISEKSEIFDDQFSVERPDGSNFTLKIRSTKLEDSAMYFCASRVQGYEQYFGPGTRLTVT.

This clonotype was detected many times. The limits of the CDR3 on the DNA are not certain, so only TCRdb's listed CDR3 is given. The chain has TRBV12-3 or TRBV12-4 and TRBJ2-7; TRBD1, as called in the table, went unchecked against the DNA. The CDR3 comprises 13 residues, both ends counted. The CDR3 region is CASSFGPGGEQYF.

This clonotype was counted many times. The rearrangement joins TRBV19 to TRBJ2-7; D ambiguous. Germline CDR1 LNHDA, CDR2 SQIVND (reference sequence). This CDR3 is 14 amino acids long. Trimming stripped 2 bases from V and 1 base from J, with 9 bases between. CDR3 nucleotides: TGTGCCAGTAGTATATCTAAAGCTTCCTACGAGCAGTACTTC. Its protein is CASSISKASYEQYF.

This chain uses TRBV5-6 with TRBJ2-3; TRBD2 agrees at 12 bases. Germline V gene lookup returns CDR1 SGHDT and CDR2 YYEEEE. The CDR3 covers 15 residues. V shed 1 base and J 4 bases; nucleotides not matched to a gene: 1. This CDR3 is CASSLPSGGADTQYF. Here the CDR3 DNA reads TGTGCCAGCAGCTTGCCTAGCGGGGGGGCAGATACGCAGTATTTT.